A selection of T cell receptor beta chains follows, all from one sample in a study of T cell clonotyping in hematopoietic cell transplantation. Libraries were prepared by immunoSEQ multiplex PCR; TCRdb keeps only in-frame clonotypes and omits some of them. This table holds some 10,000 clones, less than 95% found once. The sample consisted of peripheral blood mononuclear cells. These TCRs come from a woman in her 50s in good health. Some clones in this sample may be carry-over from other donors' samples. The CDR3 runs from the conserved cysteine through the conserved F or W. D genes are given only for firm matches. Clone size is given for some rows only: seen once, a few or many times, or a class if the clone is expanded.

CDR3 DNA: TGTGCCAGCAGCGCGGACAGGGTTGGAAAACTGTTTTTT; CDR3 protein: CASSADRVGKLFF; clone size: -; J gene: TRBJ1-4; D gene: TRBD1; V gene: TRBV9
CDR3 DNA: TGTGCCAGCAGCTTGGACAGGGAAAACACTGAAGCTTTCTTT; CDR3 protein: CASSLDRENTEAFF; clone size: -; J gene: TRBJ1-1; D gene: TRBD1; V gene: TRBV7-3
CDR3 DNA: TGTGCCAGCAGTTACAAGGGCGCCGGGTCTCCTGAAGCTTTCTTT; CDR3 protein: CASSYKGAGSPEAFF; clone size: -; J gene: TRBJ1-1; D gene: -; V gene: TRBV6-5
CDR3 DNA: TGTGCCAGCAGTGAGCGCTCAGGCTCTGGGGCCAACGTCCTGACTTTC; CDR3 protein: CASSERSGSGANVLTF; clone size: -; J gene: TRBJ2-6; D gene: -; V gene: TRBV2
CDR3 DNA: TGTGCCAGCAGCCAATCTGTAGCGGGGCTGGAGACCCAGTACTTC; CDR3 protein: CASSQSVAGLETQYF; clone size: -; J gene: TRBJ2-5; D gene: TRBD2; V gene: TRBV4-2
CDR3 DNA: TGCGCCAGCAGCCAAGAAGGATGGCAGACCTATGGCTACACCTTC; CDR3 protein: CASSQEGWQTYGYTF; clone size: -; J gene: TRBJ1-2; D gene: -; V gene: TRBV4-3
CDR3 DNA: TGTGCCAGCAGCCCACTAGCGGGGGCGATCAATGAGCAGTTCTTC; CDR3 protein: CASSPLAGAINEQFF; clone size: -; J gene: TRBJ2-1; D gene: TRBD2; V gene: TRBV7-6
CDR3 DNA: TGTGCCAGTAGTTCAAGAAGTCTCTATGGCTACACCTTC; CDR3 protein: CASSSRSLYGYTF; clone size: -; J gene: TRBJ1-2; D gene: -; V gene: TRBV19
CDR3 DNA: TGTGCCAGCACCCAAGGAGGGACCCAGTACTTC; CDR3 protein: CASTQGGTQYF; clone size: -; J gene: TRBJ2-5; D gene: -; V gene: TRBV7-2
CDR3 DNA: TGTGCCAGCAGCCCTACAGGGGCAAGGGAGACCCAGTACTTC; CDR3 protein: CASSPTGARETQYF; clone size: -; J gene: TRBJ2-5; D gene: TRBD1; V gene: TRBV4-2
CDR3 DNA: TGCAGTCCAACCGACAATCAGCCCCAGCATTTT; CDR3 protein: CSPTDNQPQHF; clone size: -; J gene: TRBJ1-5; D gene: -; V gene: TRBV20-1
CDR3 DNA: TGCAGCGTTGCCGGGACAGGACCAATGGGCACTGAAGCTTTCTTT; CDR3 protein: CSVAGTGPMGTEAFF; clone size: once; J gene: TRBJ1-1; D gene: TRBD1; V gene: TRBV29-1
CDR3 DNA: TGCGCCAGCAGCCAAGATGTGGCTAGCGGGGCTCGGGGGGAGCTGTTTTTT; CDR3 protein: CASSQDVASGARGELFF; clone size: few; J gene: TRBJ2-2; D gene: TRBD2; V gene: TRBV4-3
CDR3 DNA: TGTGCCAGCAGCAAAAACAGGGGAGAAACGGATGGCTACACCTTC; CDR3 protein: CASSKNRGETDGYTF; clone size: -; J gene: TRBJ1-2; D gene: TRBD1; V gene: TRBV7-3
CDR3 DNA: TGTGCCAGCACCCGGACAGGGGGCTACACCTTC; CDR3 protein: CASTRTGGYTF; clone size: -; J gene: TRBJ1-2; D gene: TRBD1; V gene: TRBV28
CDR3 DNA: TGTGCCAGTAGTATAACCAGGCCGCAGGGTTTTGGAGCGAACACTGAAGCTTTCTTT; CDR3 protein: CASSITRPQGFGANTEAFF; clone size: -; J gene: TRBJ1-1; D gene: -; V gene: TRBV19
CDR3 DNA: TGTGCCAGTAGTATAGATCGTCTGAGTTGGGGCAACATTCAGTACTTC; CDR3 protein: CASSIDRLSWGNIQYF; clone size: -; J gene: TRBJ2-4; D gene: -; V gene: TRBV19
CDR3 DNA: TGTGCCAGCAGTGACGCAGGGGGAGGGGCTGAAGCTTTCTTT; CDR3 protein: CASSDAGGGAEAFF; clone size: -; J gene: TRBJ1-1; D gene: TRBD1; V gene: TRBV2
CDR3 DNA: TGTGCCAGCAGTGAAGAGGACGGGGCCTACGAGCAGTACTTC; CDR3 protein: CASSEEDGAYEQYF; clone size: -; J gene: TRBJ2-7; D gene: -; V gene: TRBV25-1
CDR3 DNA: TGTGCCAGCAGTGAACAGTGGGGGTTTAGCAATCAGCCCCAGCATTTT; CDR3 protein: CASSEQWGFSNQPQHF; clone size: -; J gene: TRBJ1-5; D gene: -; V gene: TRBV6-1
CDR3 DNA: TGTGCCAGCAGTGAAGCGTGGGAGAACACTGAAGCTTTCTTT; CDR3 protein: CASSEAWENTEAFF; clone size: -; J gene: TRBJ1-1; D gene: -; V gene: TRBV6-1
CDR3 DNA: TGTGCCAGCAGTCGGGACAGAGCTAACTATGGCTACACCTTC; CDR3 protein: CASSRDRANYGYTF; clone size: -; J gene: TRBJ1-2; D gene: TRBD1; V gene: TRBV6-5
CDR3 DNA: TGTGCCAGCGGGTGGAGGGGTGAGACCCAGTACTTC; CDR3 protein: CASGWRGETQYF; clone size: once; J gene: TRBJ2-5; D gene: -; V gene: TRBV27